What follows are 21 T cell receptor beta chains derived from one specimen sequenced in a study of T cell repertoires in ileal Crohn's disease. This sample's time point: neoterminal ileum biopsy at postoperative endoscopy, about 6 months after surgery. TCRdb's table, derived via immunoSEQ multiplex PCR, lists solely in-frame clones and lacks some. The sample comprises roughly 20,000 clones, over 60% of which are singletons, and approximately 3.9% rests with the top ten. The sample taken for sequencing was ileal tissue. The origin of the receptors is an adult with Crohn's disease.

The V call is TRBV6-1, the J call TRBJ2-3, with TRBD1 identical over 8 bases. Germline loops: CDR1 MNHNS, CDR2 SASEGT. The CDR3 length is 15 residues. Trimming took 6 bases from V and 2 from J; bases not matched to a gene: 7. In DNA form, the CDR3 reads TGTGCCAGCAGAGACGACAGGGGCGACACAGATACGCAGTATTTT. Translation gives CASRDDRGDTDTQYF.

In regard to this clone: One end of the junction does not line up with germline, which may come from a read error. CDR3 sequence (DNA): TGTGCCAGCAGTGACGGACTAGCGGGATCGGGAACCCACTTC. This codes for CASSDGLAGSGTHF. The J gene is TRBJ2-7, the V gene TRBV28, with 12 bases lining up with TRBD2. The germline V gene has CDR1 MDHEN and CDR2 SYDVKM. The CDR3 sequence is 14 residues long.

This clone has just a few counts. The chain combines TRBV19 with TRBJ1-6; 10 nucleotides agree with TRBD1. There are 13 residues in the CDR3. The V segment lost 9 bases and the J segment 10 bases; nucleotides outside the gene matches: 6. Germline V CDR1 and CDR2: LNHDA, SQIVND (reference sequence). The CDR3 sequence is CASGQGGSSPLHF. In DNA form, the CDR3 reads TGTGCCAGCGGACAGGGGGGGTCATCACCCCTCCACTTT.

CDR3 in amino acids: CAWTNPPSYEQYF. For the CDR3, the DNA is TGTGCCTGGACTAACCCTCCCTCCTACGAGCAGTACTTC. The chain joins TRBV30 to TRBJ2-7; D remains ambiguous. This CDR3 spans 13 amino acids. The germline V gene has CDR1 GTSNPN and CDR2 SVGIG (reference sequence). Trimming stripped 4 bases from V and 0 bases from J, with 10 bases between.

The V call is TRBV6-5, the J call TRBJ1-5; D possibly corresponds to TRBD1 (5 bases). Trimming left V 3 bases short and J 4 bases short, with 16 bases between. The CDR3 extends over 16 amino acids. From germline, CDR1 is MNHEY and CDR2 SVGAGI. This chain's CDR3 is CASSYTLPRGNQPQHF. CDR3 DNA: TGTGCCAGCAGTTATACCCTACCAAGGGGAAATCAGCCCCAGCATTTT.

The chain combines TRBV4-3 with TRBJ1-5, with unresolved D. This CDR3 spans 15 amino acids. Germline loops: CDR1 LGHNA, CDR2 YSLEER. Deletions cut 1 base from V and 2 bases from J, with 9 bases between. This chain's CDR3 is CASSQVAGGNQPQHF. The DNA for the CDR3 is TGCGCCAGCAGCCAAGTGGCGGGAGGCAATCAGCCCCAGCATTTT.

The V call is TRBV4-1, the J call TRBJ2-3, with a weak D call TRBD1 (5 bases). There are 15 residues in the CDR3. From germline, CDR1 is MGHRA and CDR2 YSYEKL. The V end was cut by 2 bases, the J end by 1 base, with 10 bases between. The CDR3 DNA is TGCGCCAGCAGCCAATCTGGGGCCGGCACAGATACGCAGTATTTT. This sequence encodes CASSQSGAGTDTQYF.

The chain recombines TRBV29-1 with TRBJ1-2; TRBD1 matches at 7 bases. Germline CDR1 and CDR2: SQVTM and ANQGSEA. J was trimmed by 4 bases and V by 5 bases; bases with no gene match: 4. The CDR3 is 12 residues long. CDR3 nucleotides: TGCAGCGTTTCAGGGGGTCCCTATGGCTACACCTTC. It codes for CSVSGGPYGYTF.

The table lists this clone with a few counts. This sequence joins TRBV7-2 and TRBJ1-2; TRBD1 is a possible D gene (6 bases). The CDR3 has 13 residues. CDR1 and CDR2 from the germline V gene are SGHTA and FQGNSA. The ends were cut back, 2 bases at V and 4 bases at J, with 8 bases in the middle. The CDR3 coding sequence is TGTGCCAGCAGCTTAAGAGGGGGCTATGGCTACACCTTC. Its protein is CASSLRGGYGYTF.

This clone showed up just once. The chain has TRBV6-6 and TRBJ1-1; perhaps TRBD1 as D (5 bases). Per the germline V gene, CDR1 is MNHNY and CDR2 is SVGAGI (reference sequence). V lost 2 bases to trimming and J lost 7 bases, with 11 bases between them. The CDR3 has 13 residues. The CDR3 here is CASSYGIQDEAFF. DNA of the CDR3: TGTGCCAGCAGTTACGGTATACAGGATGAAGCTTTCTTT.

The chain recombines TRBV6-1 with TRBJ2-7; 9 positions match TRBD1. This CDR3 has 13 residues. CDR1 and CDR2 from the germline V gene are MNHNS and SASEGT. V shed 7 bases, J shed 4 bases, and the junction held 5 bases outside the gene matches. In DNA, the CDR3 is TGTGCCAGCATCCGGGACAGGGCTTACGAGCAGTACTTC. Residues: CASIRDRAYEQYF.

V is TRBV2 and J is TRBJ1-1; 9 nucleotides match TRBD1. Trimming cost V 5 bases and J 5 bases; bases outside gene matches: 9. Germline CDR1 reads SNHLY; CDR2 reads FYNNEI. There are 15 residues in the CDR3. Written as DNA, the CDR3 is TGTGCCAGCAGTACAGGGGGCGCAATGAGAACTGAAGCTTTCTTT. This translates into CASSTGGAMRTEAFF.

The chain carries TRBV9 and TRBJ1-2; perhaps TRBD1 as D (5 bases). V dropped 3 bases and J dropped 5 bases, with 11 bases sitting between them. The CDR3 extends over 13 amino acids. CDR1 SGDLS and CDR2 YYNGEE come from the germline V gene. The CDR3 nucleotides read TGTGCCAGCAGCGCCGGGACTTCGTATGGCTACACCTTC. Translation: CASSAGTSYGYTF.

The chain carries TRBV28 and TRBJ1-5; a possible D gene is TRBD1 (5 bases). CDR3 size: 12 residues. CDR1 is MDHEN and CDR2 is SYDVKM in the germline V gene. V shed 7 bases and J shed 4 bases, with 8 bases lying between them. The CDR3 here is CASKGANQPQHF. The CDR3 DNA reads TGTGCCAGCAAAGGGGCGAATCAGCCCCAGCATTTT.

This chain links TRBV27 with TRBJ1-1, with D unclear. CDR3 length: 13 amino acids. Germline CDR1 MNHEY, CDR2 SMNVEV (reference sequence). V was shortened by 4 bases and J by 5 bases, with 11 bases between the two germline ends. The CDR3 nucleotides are TGTGCCAGCAGTTCAGGTTTGCGTACTGAAGCTTTCTTT. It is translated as CASSSGLRTEAFF.

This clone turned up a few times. DNA of the CDR3: TGTGCCAGCAGTCAGAGGCCCACGGATGAGCAGTTCTTC. Protein sequence: CASSQRPTDEQFF. This chain uses TRBV6-4 with TRBJ2-1; D remains unclear. The CDR3 runs to 13 residues. V was cut by 5 bases and J by 8 bases, with 13 bases left in between. From germline, CDR1 is MRHNA and CDR2 SNTAGT.

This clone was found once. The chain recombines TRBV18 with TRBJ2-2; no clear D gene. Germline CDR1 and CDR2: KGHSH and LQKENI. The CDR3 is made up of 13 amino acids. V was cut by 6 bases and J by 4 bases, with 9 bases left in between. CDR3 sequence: CASSLTATGELFF. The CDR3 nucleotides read TGTGCCAGCTCCCTTACAGCCACCGGGGAGCTGTTTTTT. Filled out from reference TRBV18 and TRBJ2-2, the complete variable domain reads NAGVMQNPRHLVRRRGQEARLRCSPMKGHSHVYWYRQLPEEGLKFMVYLQKENIIDESGMPKERFSAEFPKEGPSILRIQQVVRGDSAAYFCASSLTATGELFFGEGSRLTVL.

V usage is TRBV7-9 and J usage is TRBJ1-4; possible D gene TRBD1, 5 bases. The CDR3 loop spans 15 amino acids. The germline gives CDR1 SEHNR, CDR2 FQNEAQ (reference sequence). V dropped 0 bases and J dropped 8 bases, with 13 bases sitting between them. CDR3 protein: CASSLAQGIGEKLFF. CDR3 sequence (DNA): TGTGCCAGCAGCTTAGCGCAGGGAATTGGGGAAAAACTGTTTTTT. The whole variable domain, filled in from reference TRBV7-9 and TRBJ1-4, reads DTGVSQNPRHKITKRGQNVTFRCDPISEHNRLYWYRQTLGQGPEFLTYFQNEAQLEKSRLLSDRFSAERPKGSFSTLEIQRTEQGDSAMYLCASSLAQGIGEKLFFGSGTQLSVL.

The CDR3: CASSQFTSGTSYEQYF. In nucleotides, the CDR3 is TGTGCCAGCAGCCAATTTACTAGCGGAACCTCCTACGAGCAGTACTTC. V gene TRBV4-2 combines with J gene TRBJ2-7; 8 bases are shared with TRBD2. Germline V lookup: CDR1 LGHNA, CDR2 YNFKEQ. CDR3 length equals 16 residues. The V and J ends lost 2 bases and 0 bases, in that order; junction bases with no gene match: 6.

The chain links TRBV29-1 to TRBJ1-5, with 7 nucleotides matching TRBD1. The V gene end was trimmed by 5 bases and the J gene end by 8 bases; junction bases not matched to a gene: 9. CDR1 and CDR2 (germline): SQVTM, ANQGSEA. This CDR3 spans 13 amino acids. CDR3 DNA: TGCAGCGTTTCTGGGACAGCCTATGAGCCCCAGCATTTT. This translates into CSVSGTAYEPQHF.

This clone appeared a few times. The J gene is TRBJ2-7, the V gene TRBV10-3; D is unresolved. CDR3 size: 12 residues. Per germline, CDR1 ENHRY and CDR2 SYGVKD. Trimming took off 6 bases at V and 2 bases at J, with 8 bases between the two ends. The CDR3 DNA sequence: TGTGCCATCAGGACCGACACCTACGAGCAGTACTTC. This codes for CAIRTDTYEQYF.